This T cell receptor (beta chain) was recorded in a study of shared clonotypes between healthy human individuals. Overall study context: Three plates each covered CD4 naive and memory; CD8 naive two, CD8 memory one.

The table came from immunoSEQ multiplex PCR; TCRdb's copy has only in-frame clones and leaves some out. The sample records 550,000 to 750,000 clones, about 91% being singletons. Trimming cost V 6 bases and J 5 bases; bases outside gene matches: 11. Germline V gene lookup returns CDR1 MDHEN and CDR2 SYDVKM. CDR3 size: 16 residues. CD8 cells classed as naive were CD45RO-negative and positively selected for CCR7, excluding terminally differentiated effector memory CD45RA+ cells. The gene calls are TRBV28 and TRBJ2-2; TRBD2 matches at 8 bases. The receptor's source is a man in his thirties or forties in good health. Specimen: naive CD8+ T cells sorted from blood. The CDR3 DNA is TGTGCCAGCAGCCCCCACGGGACTAGGGAAACCGGGGAGCTGTTTTTT. Amino acids: CASSPHGTRETGELFF.